This entry lists 11 T cell receptor beta chains sequenced from one sample in a study of cytomegalovirus exposure and HLA in healthy donors. The PCR had 60 Vbeta and 13 Jbeta primers. Sequencing was performed with immunoSEQ multiplex PCR; in TCRdb, only in-frame clones are kept and a portion is missing. The table shows 90,000 to 140,000 clones, with about 70% occurring only once. Sequenced: PBMCs. The receptor set was obtained from a young man in good health and CMV-seronegative.

The chain uses TRBV5-6 and TRBJ1-6; a weak D match, TRBD1 (5 bases). Trimming cost V 7 bases and J 4 bases, with 9 bases left between them. Looked up from germline, CDR1 is SGHDT and CDR2 is YYEEEE. The CDR3 runs to 13 residues. CDR3 sequence: CASSGRYNSPLHF. The CDR3 coding sequence is TGTGCCAGCTCAGGGCGTTATAATTCACCCCTCCACTTT.

The V call is TRBV5-5, the J call TRBJ2-7; D gene unclear. The CDR3 loop spans 13 amino acids. Trimming removed 0 bases from V and 0 bases from J, with 4 bases in between. Germline CDR1 SGHKS, CDR2 YYEKEE (reference sequence). Here the CDR3 reads CASSLDYSYEQYF. Here the CDR3 DNA reads TGTGCCAGCAGCTTGGACTACTCCTACGAGCAGTACTTC.

V gene TRBV7-2 combines with J gene TRBJ1-3; D remains unclear. The V end was cut by 1 base, the J end by 1 base, with 11 bases between. The CDR3 totals 16 residues. Germline V gives CDR1 SGHTA, CDR2 FQGNSA. The CDR3 loop is CASSLGPAASGNTIYF. CDR3 in DNA: TGTGCCAGCAGCTTAGGGCCCGCCGCATCTGGAAACACCATATATTTT. Together with reference TRBV7-2 and TRBJ1-3, the CDR3 gives the full variable domain: GAGVSQSPSNKVTEKGKDVELRCDPISGHTALYWYRQSLGQGLEFLIYFQGNSAPDKSGLPSDRFSAERTGGSVSTLTIQRTQQEDSAVYLCASSLGPAASGNTIYFGEGSWLTVV.

In DNA, the CDR3 is TGTGCCATCAGTGAGTGGGACAGCCCCTACGAGCAGTACTTC. As protein: CAISEWDSPYEQYF. The V call is TRBV10-3, the J call TRBJ2-7, with TRBD1 matching over 7 bases. The CDR3 runs 14 residues. Germline V gene data show CDR1 as ENHRY and CDR2 as SYGVKD. Germline trimming cut 1 base from V and 2 bases from J; bases unmatched to any gene: 2.

The V and J genes are TRBV11-2 and TRBJ2-5; TRBD1 might be the D (5 bases). Trimming cost V 0 bases and J 5 bases, with 10 bases left between them. The CDR3 is 14 residues long. CDR1 is SGHAT and CDR2 is FQNNGV in the germline V gene. DNA of the CDR3: TGTGCCAGCAGCTTAGAAGGCAGGGCGGAGACCCAGTACTTC. Its protein is CASSLEGRAETQYF.

Only a few counts were recorded for this clone. The chain uses TRBV11-3 and TRBJ2-1; 7 nucleotides align to TRBD2. The V gene's germline CDR1 is SGHNT and CDR2 YENEEA. This CDR3 contains 12 residues. Trimming removed 5 bases from V and 6 bases from J; junction bases left unmatched: 1. CDR3 DNA sequence: TGTGCCAGCAGCCCGGGGGGCAATGAGCAGTTCTTC. It translates to CASSPGGNEQFF. The variable domain in full, with the rest retrieved from reference TRBV11-3 and TRBJ2-1, is EAGVVQSPRYKIIEKKQPVAFWCNPISGHNTLYWYLQNLGQGPELLIRYENEEAVDDSQLPKDRFSAERLKGVDSTLKIQPAELGDSAVYLCASSPGGNEQFFGPGTRLTVL.

The chain employs TRBV6-4 and TRBJ1-2, with D uncertain. This CDR3 contains 11 residues. The germline V gene encodes CDR1 MRHNA and CDR2 SNTAGT. V was trimmed by 8 bases and J by 5 bases, leaving 9 bases between them. As DNA, the CDR3 is TGTGCCAGCTTATCGAGATATGGCTACACCTTC. This codes for CASLSRYGYTF.

Only a few counts were recorded for this clone. The chain uses TRBV7-9 and TRBJ2-7; weak D call: TRBD1 (5 bases). The CDR3 loop spans 16 amino acids. Germline CDR1 is SEHNR and CDR2 is FQNEAQ (reference sequence). Trimming pared 3 bases from V and 0 bases from J, leaving 15 bases between. The CDR3 region has the DNA TGTGCCAGCAGCTTCCAGGGTAGATCTAGCTCCTACGAGCAGTACTTC. Encoded protein: CASSFQGRSSSYEQYF. Variable domain in full (rest from reference TRBV7-9 and TRBJ2-7): DTGVSQNPRHKITKRGQNVTFRCDPISEHNRLYWYRQTLGQGPEFLTYFQNEAQLEKSRLLSDRFSAERPKGSFSTLEIQRTEQGDSAMYLCASSFQGRSSSYEQYFGPGTRLTVT.

The J gene is TRBJ2-7, the V gene TRBV5-5; 11 bases fit TRBD1. This CDR3 spans 16 amino acids. The germline gives CDR1 SGHKS, CDR2 YYEKEE (reference sequence). The ends lost 4 bases at V and 3 bases at J; junction bases unmatched: 9. The CDR3 spells CASSQRTGTGGYEQYF. The CDR3 bases are TGTGCCAGCAGCCAACGAACCGGGACAGGGGGCTACGAGCAGTACTTC.

J is TRBJ2-1 and V is TRBV11-2; the D gene is possibly TRBD2 (5 bases). The CDR3 length is 17 residues. CDR1 is SGHAT and CDR2 is FQNNGV in the germline V gene. The V end lost 1 base, the J end lost 2 bases, and 15 bases lay between the germline ends. CDR3 sequence: CASSLVSQRSPYNEQFF. CDR3 bases: TGTGCCAGCAGCTTAGTGTCTCAGCGGAGCCCCTACAATGAGCAGTTCTTC. Drawing the rest from reference TRBV11-2 and TRBJ2-1, the complete variable domain is EAGVAQSPRYKIIEKRQSVAFWCNPISGHATLYWYQQILGQGPKLLIQFQNNGVVDDSQLPKDRFSAERLKGVDSTLKIQPAKLEDSAVYLCASSLVSQRSPYNEQFFGPGTRLTVL.

The chain is built from TRBV5-4 and TRBJ2-3; D not certain. V lost 5 bases to trimming and J lost 0 bases, with 7 bases between them. The CDR3 consists of 13 residues. CDR1 SGHNT and CDR2 YYREEE come from the germline V gene (reference sequence). In DNA, the CDR3 is TGTGCCAGCAGACTCGGGAGCACAGATACGCAGTATTTT. Protein product: CASRLGSTDTQYF.